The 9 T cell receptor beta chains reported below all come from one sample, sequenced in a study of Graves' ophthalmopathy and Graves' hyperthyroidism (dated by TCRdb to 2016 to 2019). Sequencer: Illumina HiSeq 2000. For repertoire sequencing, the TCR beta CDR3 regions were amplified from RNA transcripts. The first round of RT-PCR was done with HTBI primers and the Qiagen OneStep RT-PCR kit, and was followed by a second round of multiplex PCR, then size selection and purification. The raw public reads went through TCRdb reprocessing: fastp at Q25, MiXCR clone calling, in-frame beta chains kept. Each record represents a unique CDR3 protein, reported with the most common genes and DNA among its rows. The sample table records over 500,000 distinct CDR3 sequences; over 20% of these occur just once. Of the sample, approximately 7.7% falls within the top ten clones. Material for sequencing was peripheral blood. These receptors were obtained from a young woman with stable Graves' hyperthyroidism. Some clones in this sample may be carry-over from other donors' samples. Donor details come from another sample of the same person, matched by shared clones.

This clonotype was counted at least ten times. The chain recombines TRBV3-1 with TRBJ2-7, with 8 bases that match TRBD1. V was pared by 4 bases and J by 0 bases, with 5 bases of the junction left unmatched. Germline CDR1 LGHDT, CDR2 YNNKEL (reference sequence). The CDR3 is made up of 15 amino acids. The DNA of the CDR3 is TGTGCCAGCAGCCCGGGACAGGACAACTCCTACGAGCAGTACTTC. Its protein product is CASSPGQDNSYEQYF.

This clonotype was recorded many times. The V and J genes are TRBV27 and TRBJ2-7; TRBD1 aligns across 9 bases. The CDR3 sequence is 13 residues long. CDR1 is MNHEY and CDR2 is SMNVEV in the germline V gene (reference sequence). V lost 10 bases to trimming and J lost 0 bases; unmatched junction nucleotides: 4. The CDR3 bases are TGTGCCACACAGGGGGCCCACTCCTACGAGCAGTACTTC. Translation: CATQGAHSYEQYF.

DNA of the CDR3: TGCAGTGCCCGACCTATGGACAGGGGGGCGCGGGCAGCTTTCTTT. Translated, it gives CSARPMDRGARAAFF. The chain is built from TRBV20-1 and TRBJ1-1, with 10 bases identical to TRBD1. V shed 6 bases, J shed 10 bases, and the junction held 17 bases outside the gene matches. Germline V gene lookup returns CDR1 DFQATT and CDR2 SNEGSKA (reference sequence). This CDR3 region has 15 residues.

The DNA of the CDR3 is TGCGCCAGCAGCCCGGGGCAAGGGTTAAGGACTGAAGCTTTCTTT. Encoded protein: CASSPGQGLRTEAFF. This chain links TRBV4-1 with TRBJ1-1; TRBD1 is a possible D gene (5 bases). The germline CDR1 and CDR2 sequences are MGHRA and YSYEKL. This CDR3 is built from 15 residues. Trimming left V 4 bases short and J 5 bases short, with 17 bases between.

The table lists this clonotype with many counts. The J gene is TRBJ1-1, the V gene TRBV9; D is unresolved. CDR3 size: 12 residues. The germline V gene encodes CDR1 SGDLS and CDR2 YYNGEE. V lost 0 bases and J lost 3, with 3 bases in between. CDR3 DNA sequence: TGTGCCAGCAGCGTAGGCGACACTGAAGCTTTCTTT. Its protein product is CASSVGDTEAFF.

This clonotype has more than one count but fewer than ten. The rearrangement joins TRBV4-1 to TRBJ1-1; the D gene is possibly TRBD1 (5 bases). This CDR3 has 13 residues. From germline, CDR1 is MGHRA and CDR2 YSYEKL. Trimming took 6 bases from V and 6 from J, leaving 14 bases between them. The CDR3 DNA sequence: TGCGCCAGCAGTTATTCAGGGAGCGCTGAAGCTTTCTTT. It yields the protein CASSYSGSAEAFF.

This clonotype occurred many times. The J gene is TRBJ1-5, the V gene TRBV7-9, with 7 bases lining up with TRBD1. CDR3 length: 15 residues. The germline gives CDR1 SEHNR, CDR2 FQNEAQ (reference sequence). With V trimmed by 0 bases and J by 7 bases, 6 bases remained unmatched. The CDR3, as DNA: TGTGCCAGCAGCTTAGCGTCGACAGGGTTCCAGCCCCAGCATTTT. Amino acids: CASSLASTGFQPQHF.

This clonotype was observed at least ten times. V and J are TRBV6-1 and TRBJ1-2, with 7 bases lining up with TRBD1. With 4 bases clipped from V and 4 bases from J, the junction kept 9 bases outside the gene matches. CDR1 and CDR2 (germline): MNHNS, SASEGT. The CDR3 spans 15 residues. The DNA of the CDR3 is TGTGCCAGCAGTGTAGGACAGGACACGGGCTATGGCTACACCTTC. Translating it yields CASSVGQDTGYGYTF.

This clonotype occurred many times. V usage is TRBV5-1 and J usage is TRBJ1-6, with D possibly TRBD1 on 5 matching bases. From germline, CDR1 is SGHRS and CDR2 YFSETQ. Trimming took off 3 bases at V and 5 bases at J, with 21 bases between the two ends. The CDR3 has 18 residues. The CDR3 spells CASSSKMLGTDNNSPLHF. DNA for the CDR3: TGCGCCAGCAGCTCAAAAATGCTCGGGACGGATAATAATTCACCCCTCCACTTT. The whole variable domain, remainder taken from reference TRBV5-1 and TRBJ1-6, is KAGVTQTPRYLIKTRGQQVTLSCSPISGHRSVSWYQQTPGQGLQFLFEYFSETQRNKGNFPGRFSGRQFSNSRSEMNVSTLELGDSALYLCASSSKMLGTDNNSPLHFGNGTRLTVT.